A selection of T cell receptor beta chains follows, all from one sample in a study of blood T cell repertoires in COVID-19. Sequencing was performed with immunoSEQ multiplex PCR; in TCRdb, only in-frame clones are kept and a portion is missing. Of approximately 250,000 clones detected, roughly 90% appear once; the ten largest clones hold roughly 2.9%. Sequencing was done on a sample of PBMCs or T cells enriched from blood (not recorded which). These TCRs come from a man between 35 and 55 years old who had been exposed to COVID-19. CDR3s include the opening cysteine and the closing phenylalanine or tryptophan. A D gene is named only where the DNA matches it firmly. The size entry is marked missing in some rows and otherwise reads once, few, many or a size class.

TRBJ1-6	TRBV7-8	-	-	TGTGCCAGCAGCTTAGCGCGACAGGTCGGATCACCCCTCCACTTT	CASSLARQVGSPLHF
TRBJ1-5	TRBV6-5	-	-	TGTGCCAGCAGTCCCACAGGGATCAGCAATCAGCCCCAGCATTTT	CASSPTGISNQPQHF
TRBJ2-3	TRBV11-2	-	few	TGTGCCAGCAGCCAAATCACAGATACGCAGTATTTT	CASSQITDTQYF
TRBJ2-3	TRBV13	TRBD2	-	TGTGCCAGCAGCCTCGGACTAGCGGAGACTACTTACACAGATACGCAGTATTTT	CASSLGLAETTYTDTQYF
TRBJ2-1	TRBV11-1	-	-	TGTGCCAGCAGCCTATCATCCTACAATGAGCAGTTCTTC	CASSLSSYNEQFF
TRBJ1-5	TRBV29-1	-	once	TGCAGCGTTGGGCAGGTTAGCAATCAGCCCCAGCATTTT	CSVGQVSNQPQHF
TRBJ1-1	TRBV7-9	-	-	TGTGCCAGCAGTCCGGTCCTAAACACTGAAGCTTTCTTT	CASSPVLNTEAFF
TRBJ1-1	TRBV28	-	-	TGTGCCAGCAGTACTCGGACAGCGAACACTGAAGCTTTCTTT	CASSTRTANTEAFF
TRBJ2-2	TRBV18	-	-	TGTGCCAGCTCACCACCGGCTAGCGTCGGGACCGGGGAGCTGTTTTTT	CASSPPASVGTGELFF
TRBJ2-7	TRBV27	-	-	TGTGCCAGCAGGGGGGGTTGGTGGGAGCAGTACTTC	CASRGGWWEQYF
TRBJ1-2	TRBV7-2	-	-	TGTGCCAGCAGCTACTCAGGGGAATATGGCTACACCTTC	CASSYSGEYGYTF
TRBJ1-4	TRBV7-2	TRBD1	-	TGTGCCAGCAGCTTAGGGACAGGGGGCCCCTTGGATGAAAAACTGTTTTTT	CASSLGTGGPLDEKLFF